This T cell receptor beta chain emerged from a study of identical twins. Study results and limitations: Monozygotic twins shared more out-of-frame TCR alpha than recombination models predicted. The conclusions drew on cross-sectional statistical analysis instead of tracking the same donors.

Deletions cut 4 bases from V and 1 base from J, with 10 bases between. CDR1 is MGHRA and CDR2 is YSYEKL in the germline V gene. This CDR3 region has 14 residues. One entry per CDR3 protein results from TCRdb running MiXCR on the 5' RACE reads. The sample contains a few hundred thousand distinct CDR3 sequences, more than 9% of which appear only once. This clonotype came up many times. Its antigen is not known. These data also featured in a second study, about yellow fever vaccine responses in identical twins.

Material: CD8+ T cells sorted from blood. The sequence was collected from a woman under 30 in good health. The rearrangement uses TRBV4-1 and TRBJ2-5; D perhaps matches TRBD1 (6 bases). The CDR3 sequence: CASSPIRGQETQYF. The CDR3 region has the DNA TGCGCCAGCAGCCCCATCAGGGGCCAAGAGACCCAGTACTTC.